The TCR beta chain under discussion was sequenced for a study of blood T cell repertoires in COVID-19. Overall study context: The study drew acute and convalescent COVID-19 samples from the United States, Italy and Spain.

The repertoire was sequenced with immunoSEQ multiplex PCR; TCRdb's copy has only in-frame clones and lacks some. This sample has fewer than 350,000 clones; around nine tenths occur once, and the top ten carry under 7%. Germline assignment: CDR1 MNHEY and CDR2 SVGEGT. The V end lost 2 bases, the J end lost 2 bases, and 15 bases lay between the germline ends. The CDR3 is made up of 16 amino acids. V gene TRBV6-2 or TRBV6-3 combines with J gene TRBJ1-2; D may be TRBD1 (6 bases). Material for sequencing was PBMCs or T cells enriched from blood (not recorded which). This receptor was identified in a woman aged 40 to 49 who had recovered from COVID-19. CDR3 nucleotides: TGTGCCAGCAGTTACCAGTTCGGGGGGCCGAACTATGGCTACACCTTC. Protein sequence: CASSYQFGGPNYGYTF.